One sample yielded the 15 T cell receptor beta chains listed below, sequenced in a study of shared clonotypes between healthy human individuals (dated by TCRdb to about 2020). The library relied on the immunoSEQ multiplex PCR assay. As stored in TCRdb, this immuneACCESS dataset retains in-frame rearrangements with V and J assigned. A fraction of the clones does not appear; measured against another copy, unresolved V genes explain less than half of the discrepancy, and the remainder lacks a known reason. The sample includes around 2,000,000 clones, with 95% observed a single time. The ten largest clonotypes hold more than 0.1% of the sample. Material for sequencing was naive CD4+ T cells sorted from blood. What this sample's cell subset or site label stands for: CD45RA+ positively selected. These receptors all come from a man younger than 35 in good health.

The gene calls are TRBV11-2 and TRBJ2-3, with 10 bases identical to TRBD2. The V and J ends lost 5 bases and 1 base, in that order; junction bases with no gene match: 3. The CDR3 has 15 amino acids. Germline assignment: CDR1 SGHAT and CDR2 FQNNGV. CDR3 region: CASSRGLAGTDTQYF. Here the CDR3 DNA reads TGTGCCAGCAGCCGCGGACTAGCGGGCACAGATACGCAGTATTTT.

The chain is built from TRBV2 and TRBJ2-2; D perhaps matches TRBD1 (7 bases). The CDR3 spans 18 residues. V shed 1 base and J shed 4 bases, with 19 bases lying between them. From germline, CDR1 is SNHLY and CDR2 FYNNEI. CDR3 in amino acids: CASSEGRQGGLSTGELFF. As DNA, the CDR3 is TGTGCCAGCAGTGAAGGTCGGCAGGGGGGCTTGTCCACCGGGGAGCTGTTTTTT.

The chain couples TRBV6-1 to TRBJ1-6; 9 bases agree with TRBD1. V lost 8 bases, J lost 5 bases, and 7 bases stayed unmatched. This CDR3 has 15 residues. Germline CDR1 is MNHNS and CDR2 is SASEGT. The DNA of the CDR3 is TGTGCCAGCCTATTTGACAGGGGGAATAATTCACCCCTCCACTTT. Translation: CASLFDRGNNSPLHF.

This chain connects TRBV6-1 to TRBJ2-2, with D uncertain. Germline V gene lookup returns CDR1 MNHNS and CDR2 SASEGT. This CDR3 has 14 residues. The V and J ends lost 5 bases and 2 bases respectively, with 9 bases between them. CDR3 in DNA: TGTGCCAGCAGTTTGTCAGGAAACACCGGGGAGCTGTTTTTT. This sequence encodes CASSLSGNTGELFF.

Of note for this clone: The same CDR3 is also encoded by other DNA sequences in this sample. The V gene is TRBV30, the J gene TRBJ1-6, with unresolved D. This CDR3 comprises 13 residues. V was cut by 3 bases and J by 0 bases, with 3 bases left in between. Germline CDR1 reads GTSNPN; CDR2 reads SVGIG (reference sequence). CDR3 loop: CAWRSSYNSPLHF. In DNA form, the CDR3 reads TGTGCCTGGAGGAGCTCCTATAATTCACCCCTCCACTTT. Combining the CDR3 with reference TRBV30 and TRBJ1-6 gives the whole variable domain SQTIHQWPATLVQPVGSPLSLECTVEGTSNPNLYWYRQAAGRGLQLLFYSVGIGQISSEVPQNLSASRPQDRQFILSSKKLLLSDSGFYLCAWRSSYNSPLHFGNGTRLTVT.

The chain recombines TRBV2 with TRBJ2-7; 8 bases are a match to TRBD1. Losses at the gene ends were 5 bases for V and 9 bases for J; bases not matched to a gene: 9. The CDR3 is made up of 13 amino acids. Germline values: CDR1 SNHLY, CDR2 FYNNEI. In nucleotides, the CDR3 is TGTGCCAGCAGTAACGAAGCACAGGGGGGGCAGTACTTC. It yields the protein CASSNEAQGGQYF.

The rearrangement uses TRBV2 and TRBJ2-3; D possibly corresponds to TRBD2 (6 bases). Trimming pared 7 bases from V and 0 bases from J, leaving 11 bases between. The CDR3 has 14 residues. Germline lookup yields CDR1 SNHLY and CDR2 FYNNEI. The CDR3 loop reads CASKGGVSTDTQYF. CDR3 nucleotide sequence: TGTGCCAGCAAGGGCGGGGTTAGCACAGATACGCAGTATTTT.

The chain employs TRBV10-3 and TRBJ2-3; tentative D call: TRBD2 (6 bases). The ends were cut back, 7 bases at V and 3 bases at J, with 14 bases in the middle. The CDR3 is made up of 14 amino acids. CDR1 and CDR2 from the germline V gene are ENHRY and SYGVKD. CDR3 nucleotides: TGTGCCATCATGTCTAAGGGAGGAACAGATACGCAGTATTTT. This translates into CAIMSKGGTDTQYF.

This clone was counted a single time. This rearrangement joins TRBV7-9 to TRBJ1-1, with D maybe TRBD1 (6 bases). The CDR3 is made up of 15 amino acids. With 1 base removed from V and 4 bases from J, the gap between germline ends came to 13 bases. The germline V gene has CDR1 SEHNR and CDR2 FQNEAQ (reference sequence). In DNA, the CDR3 is TGTGCCAGCAGCTTAGAAACAGGGCGGACCACTGAAGCTTTCTTT. It is translated as CASSLETGRTTEAFF.

The gene calls are TRBV11-1 and TRBJ2-2; TRBD2 might be the D (5 bases). The CDR3 is 17 residues long. V lost 5 bases and J 1 base, leaving 17 bases between the germline ends. The germline V gene has CDR1 SGHAT and CDR2 FQDESV (reference sequence). The CDR3 is CASSPPGVVRNTGELFF. Written as DNA, the CDR3 is TGTGCCAGCAGCCCTCCCGGGGTAGTTAGGAACACCGGGGAGCTGTTTTTT.

Concerning this clone itself: Additional DNA sequences in this sample encode the identical CDR3. The chain joins TRBV5-1 to TRBJ2-3, with D perhaps matching TRBD1 (5 bases). The CDR3 covers 14 residues. Trimming pared 2 bases from V and 6 bases from J, leaving 13 bases between. The germline CDR1 and CDR2 sequences are SGHRS and YFSETQ. The CDR3 sequence is CASSLGRVGDTQYF. Here the CDR3 DNA reads TGCGCCAGCAGCTTAGGCAGGGTGGGCGATACGCAGTATTTT.

The chain combines TRBV18 with TRBJ1-4; 10 positions match TRBD1. Germline V gives CDR1 KGHSH, CDR2 LQKENI. This CDR3 has 15 amino acids. V was clipped by 4 bases and J by 8 bases; unmatched bases: 7. The chain's CDR3 is CASSRGTGVEEKLFF. In DNA form, the CDR3 reads TGTGCCAGCTCACGCGGGACAGGGGTAGAGGAAAAACTGTTTTTT. The full variable domain, with the rest looked up from reference TRBV18 and TRBJ1-4, is NAGVMQNPRHLVRRRGQEARLRCSPMKGHSHVYWYRQLPEEGLKFMVYLQKENIIDESGMPKERFSAEFPKEGPSILRIQQVVRGDSAAYFCASSRGTGVEEKLFFGSGTQLSVL.

As concerns this clone: Other nucleotide sequences from this sample produce the same CDR3. The genes are TRBV5-1 and TRBJ2-7, with TRBD1 matching over 7 bases. Per the germline V gene, CDR1 is SGHRS and CDR2 is YFSETQ. The V and J ends lost 4 bases and 0 bases, in that order; junction bases with no gene match: 7. This CDR3 has 15 residues. The CDR3 nucleotides are TGCGCCAGCAGCCTCGGACAGGAGAGCTCCTACGAGCAGTACTTC. Amino acids: CASSLGQESSYEQYF.

The chain has TRBV7-9 and TRBJ2-7; D could derive from TRBD1 or TRBD2 (5 bases each). The CDR3 sequence is 15 residues long. CDR1 and CDR2 from the germline V gene are SEHNR and FQNEAQ (reference sequence). The V gene lost 3 bases and the J gene lost 0 bases, with 12 bases spanning the gap. CDR3: CASSFAWGSSYEQYF. The CDR3 coding sequence is TGTGCCAGCAGCTTCGCATGGGGGTCCTCCTACGAGCAGTACTTC.

The chain employs TRBV7-6 and TRBJ2-5; D might be TRBD1 or TRBD2, each matching 6 bases. Germline V gene lookup returns CDR1 SGHVS and CDR2 FNYEAQ. Trimming removed 6 bases at V and 0 bases at J, with 20 bases between. This CDR3 contains 17 residues. CDR3: CASSFPGGPKYQETQYF. CDR3 nucleotides: TGTGCCAGCAGTTTCCCTGGGGGGCCTAAGTACCAAGAGACCCAGTACTTC.